This TCR beta chain was captured in a study of cytomegalovirus exposure and HLA in healthy donors (dated 2017 in TCRdb). In terms of the full investigation: An earlier analysis of roughly 500 of the donors reported approximately 290 Gb of sequence data and 117 million unique TCR beta sequences from 150 million to 200 million T cells. An early release that covered fewer than 750 HLA-typed donors contained approximately 300 gigabases of sequencing data and 65 million to 100 million unique TCR sequences. Among the approximately 400 genotyped donors, approximately 76% belonged to the genetic ancestry cluster associated with self-reported Caucasian donors. The aim of the study was to test whether cataloging public T cell receptors could identify signatures of past pathogen exposure. The study profiled the T cell repertoires of around 700 subjects by immunosequencing and related them to cytomegalovirus serostatus. Along with the roughly 610-subject first cohort, a separate validation cohort of around 110 different subjects was used. High-throughput TCR immunosequencing, statistical association of individual TCRs with disease status, and machine learning were combined to predict cytomegalovirus infection status. A later analysis re-examined previously published TCR beta repertoires from roughly 650 donors and added high-resolution HLA genotyping to investigate patterns of TCR occurrence. The later analysis used no new phenotypic data to find candidate immune exposures, relying instead on TCR beta sequences and their occurrence across donors. To decide whether each TCR beta V gene segment behaved as functional or pseudogenic, an earlier analysis of some 580 of the donors relied on high-throughput TCR beta sequencing. Donor age, sex, ethnicity and CMV serostatus were compiled together with the repertoire data. A later genetic analysis used genome-wide SNP genotypes for about 55% of the 666 donors, treating that subset as a discovery cohort. Every discovery cohort repertoire had been produced on one sequencing platform. Class I and class II HLA loci were covered by the typing at four-digit resolution. The number of typed donors differed by locus: 629-630 for A, B, C, DRB1 and DQB1; some 540 for DQA1; around 610 for DPA1; and around 490 for DPB1. Roughly 5 DR-DQ haplotypes were treated as single units for association and clustering because of strong linkage in the cohort. Across under 500 genotyped donors of the cohort, an average of roughly 250,000 unique TCR beta nucleotide sequences per donor were sequenced, and approximately 17% of those sequences were non-productive.

The cohort consisted of 666 healthy bone marrow donors. All cohort members were sampled while nominally healthy, although unrecorded immune exposures were likely present. The donor was CMV seropositive and belonged to the group of more than 250 seropositive cohort members. A peripheral blood sample was provided by each donor, and peripheral blood mononuclear cells were used for TCR beta sequencing. The Qiagen DNeasy Blood Extraction Kit was used to extract genomic DNA from the blood cell samples. A note on this clone: The antigen this receptor binds is unknown. Base quality data are lacking; no much larger clone is found one base away.

The CDR3 runs 15 residues from the cysteine to the phenylalanine. Only the CDR3 portion is preserved as DNA: 45 bases, with reading frame beginning at the first base. The germline ends are 13 bases apart after V is trimmed by 5 bases and J by 0 bases. CDR1 and CDR2 are read off the germline V gene (reference sequence) as LNHDA and SQIVND. The method was the immunoSEQ multiplex PCR assay. The multiplex PCR relied on a mix of 60 forward primers for TCR Vbeta segments and 13 reverse primers for TCR Jbeta segments. The CDR3 region of rearranged TCR beta genes was amplified from genomic DNA by a multiplex PCR assay. The amplified TCR beta libraries were sequenced on the Illumina HiSeq System as 87-base-pair reads. As for the authors' bioinformatics: A later analysis tallied 75 million to 95 million unique TCR beta chains across the 700 or so repertoires, and around 12 million of those chains were shared by two or more donors. To remove PCR and sequencing errors, raw reads were error-corrected and collapsed into unique sequences using a nearest-neighbor algorithm that merged closely related sequences. V, D and J gene segments were assigned by aligning CDR3 sequences to IMGT reference sequences. For a sequence to be retained, a match of at least six nucleotides to both a V gene segment and a J gene segment was required. A rearrangement counted as productive if the CDR3 had no stop codons and remained in frame with V and J, and every other rearrangement counted as non-productive. Following IMGT convention, CDR3 was defined as the stretch from the second conserved V-encoded cysteine up to the conserved J-encoded phenylalanine. The earlier analysis of some 600 of the donors excluded sequences that lacked an unambiguous match to a single V gene segment. In an earlier analysis of approximately 550 of the donors, V segments were called functional above 56.7% productive rearrangements and were called segregating when the between-donor standard deviation exceeded 5%. A statistical classification framework was built to diagnose cytomegalovirus status from the catalog of TCR beta chain sequences. V and J gene assignment, in a later analysis, came from comparing TCR nucleotide sequences with IMGT/GENE-DB human TR gene sequences. Using the TCRdist pipeline, a later analysis assigned CDR3 sequences along with most-parsimonious VDJ recombination scenarios. In a later analysis, each TCR beta chain was defined by its CDR3 amino acid sequence together with its V-gene family, and reads without a unique V-gene family were excluded. A later analysis removed roughly 590 highly shared, low-generation-probability nucleotide sequences to deal with suspected cross-contamination and a sequencing artifact. In a later analysis, a clonal expansion index for each public chain was calculated from normalized within-repertoire ranks of inferred template counts. A later analysis computed generation probabilities with a VDJ recombination model fitted to out-of-frame rearrangements, and checked the results against IGoR. In a later analysis, hypergeometric tests were used to score TCR-TCR, TCR-HLA and TCR-CMV co-occurrence, with a repertoire-size bias correction applied to TCR pairs. To estimate false discovery rates, a later analysis permuted the HLA or CMV assignments 20 times. In a later analysis, co-occurring TCRs were grouped using DBSCAN, with TCRdist sequence similarity added in when clustering inside HLA-allele-positive subsets. Co-occurrence clustering excluded repertoires with fewer than 30,000 or more than 120,000 public chains, plus five with anomalous nucleotide sharing. Sourced from immuneACCESS, this table was stored by TCRdb with only in-frame sequences that have V and J called. A share of the clones is absent; for the studies checked, an unresolved V gene accounts for under half, and the remainder has no known explanation. V, J and clone size were drawn from that table, and D and trimming were deduced from the DNA. This sample is represented by over 70,000 clones; 78% of them were singletons. Roughly 2.6% of the sample rests with the top ten.

Overall results and qualifications from the work: Some IMGT-functional V segments, including TRBV6-2 and TRBV6-3, could not be told apart with the 87-base-pair reads, so those segments were excluded. The only immune exposure information available for the cohort was CMV serostatus. In a later analysis, most CMV-associated TCR beta chains were found to appear HLA-restricted, with HLA associations seemingly driven largely by CMV exposure. Three of the identified cytomegalovirus-associated TCR beta chains were confirmed in vitro to be specific for cytomegalovirus antigens. Correlated functional status among segregating V segments might reflect linkage disequilibrium, but an unknown experimental factor could not be ruled out. Compared with the approximately 670-donor mean, donors in an Asian-associated ancestry cluster had fewer N-insertions in productive TCRs, according to a later genetic analysis. In a later analysis, 16,951 TCR beta sequences were associated with specific HLA alleles at a false discovery rate of 0.05. The classifier was reported to diagnose cytomegalovirus status with high specificity and sensitivity in both the original and validation cohorts. A later analysis found that TCR association rates varied across HLA loci, with DRB1 alleles showing the most associated TCRs and HLA-C alleles the fewest. HLA typing was unavailable for some donors at each locus, so association tests used only the typed subset. When HLA alleles, especially DR and DQ, strongly co-occurred, attributing TCR associations to individual alleles was difficult. According to the authors, the approach could potentially be generalized to other disease states and immunological phenotypes. Presence/absence analyses assumed roughly uniform sequencing depth across donors, an assumption that may not hold. The study listed 150 to 200 TCR beta chains as associated with cytomegalovirus. Broadly in line with IMGT annotations, most TCR beta V segments showed up in productive rearrangements about 87% or about 30% of the time in an earlier analysis of roughly 590 of the donors. The sequencing pipeline was judged likely to have produced a cluster of highly shared sequence variants as a technical artifact. Compared with equally common non-associated chains, HLA-associated TCR beta chains in a later analysis were more clonally expanded and had lower generation probabilities. In this cohort, only TCR beta chains were sequenced, and detectable features were limited by the absence of alpha or paired-chain data. Across donors, most TCR sequences were observed very rarely, whereas some public TCRs were present in many individuals. In a later analysis, several top co-occurrence clusters were reported to appear linked to parvovirus B19, influenza, CMV and Epstein-Barr virus. The earlier analysis of 450 to 700 of the donors excluded roughly 17 rarely observed V segments, including chromosome 9 orphons, because counts were too low. A further reported finding was that TCR beta sequences accurately predicted the HLA-A and HLA-B alleles for most subjects in the first cohort. An association between a missense DCLRE1C variant and V-gene and J-gene trimming of TCR beta chains was found in a later genetic analysis and replicated in an independent cohort.

The chain employs TRBV19 and TRBJ1-1; the D gene assignment is ambiguous. The sequencing input was PBMCs. This receptor was identified in a male donor in good health and CMV-seropositive. The DNA sequence is as follows: TGTGCCAGTAGTCCAGGTGAGATAATGAACACTGAAGCTTTCTTT. Its protein reads: CASSPGEIMNTEAFF.